The 15 T cell receptor beta chains below were found in one sample sequenced in a study of Ad26.COV2.S vaccination and SARS-CoV-2 variants. As to treatment: around 19 received Ad26.COV2.S at low or high dose, single or two shots; several received placebo; per-sample allocation not given. Samples came from day 63 after the first vaccine or placebo injection. Only in-frame clones appear in the TCRdb table, and some are missing; sequencing was by immunoSEQ multiplex PCR. The data hold about 330,000 clones, with around 90% observed a single time. Here the sequenced sample was peripheral blood, taken in a trial of Ad26.COV2.S vaccine versus placebo. These receptors all come from a person aged 18-65 years who received the Ad26.COV2.S COVID-19 vaccine or a placebo.

V usage is TRBV12-5 and J usage is TRBJ2-2; 10 bases fit TRBD1. This CDR3 has 17 residues. Trimming removed 3 bases from V and 2 bases from J; junction bases left unmatched: 6. The germline V gene encodes CDR1 LGHNT and CDR2 FRNRAP. CDR3 in DNA: TGTGCTAGTGGTTTCGGCAGGGACAGGGGAAACACCGGGGAGCTGTTTTTT. Translated: CASGFGRDRGNTGELFF.

The gene calls are TRBV4-1 and TRBJ1-5, with D perhaps TRBD1 (5 bases). The CDR3 runs 14 residues. Trimming cost V 1 base and J 4 bases, with 8 bases left between them. Germline V gene sequence: CDR1 MGHRA, CDR2 YSYEKL. CDR3 nucleotide sequence: TGCGCCAGCAGCCAAGGACAGCTTAATCAGCCCCAGCATTTT. Amino acid sequence: CASSQGQLNQPQHF.

The V gene is TRBV2, the J gene TRBJ1-4; 8 bases are shared with TRBD1. This CDR3 comprises 15 residues. Looked up from germline, CDR1 is SNHLY and CDR2 is FYNNEI. Trimming took 6 bases from V and 5 from J; bases not matched to a gene: 8. CDR3 bases: TGTGCCAGCAGGCTTCGGACAGGGTCAAATGAAAAACTGTTTTTT. This gives the protein CASRLRTGSNEKLFF.

DNA for the CDR3: TGTGCCAGCAGCGTTTGGACAGGCTACAATGAGCAGTTCTTC. Its translation: CASSVWTGYNEQFF. This rearrangement joins TRBV9 to TRBJ2-1, with 7 bases that match TRBD1. The junction had 2 bases not matched to a gene; V was cut back by 2 bases and J by 3 bases. The CDR3 is 14 amino acids. Germline V lookup: CDR1 SGDLS, CDR2 YYNGEE. Using reference TRBV9 and TRBJ2-1 for the parts outside the CDR3, the full variable domain is DSGVTQTPKHLITATGQRVTLRCSPRSGDLSVYWYQQSLDQGLQFLIQYYNGEERAKGNILERFSAQQFPDLHSELNLSSLELGDSALYFCASSVWTGYNEQFFGPGTRLTVL.

The chain uses TRBV7-2 and TRBJ1-2, with a tentative D call TRBD1 (6 bases). Germline CDR1 reads SGHTA; CDR2 reads FQGNSA. CDR3 length equals 16 residues. V lost 4 bases and J 5 bases, leaving 20 bases between the germline ends. The CDR3 is CASSSADRGARYGYTF. The CDR3 bases are TGTGCCAGCAGCTCGGCTGATAGGGGGGCGCGGTATGGCTACACCTTC.

V usage is TRBV3-1 (or the pseudogene TRBV3-2) and J usage is TRBJ1-1; no clear D gene. Germline values: CDR1 LGHDT, CDR2 YNNKEL (reference sequence). This CDR3 has 14 amino acids. V was shortened by 1 base and J by 4 bases, with 10 bases between the two germline ends. The CDR3 DNA reads as TGTGCCAGCAGCCAAGTAGGCGGAAGCACTGAAGCTTTCTTT. It encodes CASSQVGGSTEAFF.

The chain couples TRBV4-3 to TRBJ2-1, with D maybe TRBD2 (6 bases). From germline, CDR1 is LGHNA and CDR2 YSLEER. With 0 bases removed from V and 2 bases from J, the gap between germline ends came to 11 bases. CDR3 size: 16 residues. The CDR3 here is CASSQEREIPYNEQFF. CDR3 nucleotide sequence: TGCGCCAGCAGCCAAGAACGGGAGATCCCCTACAATGAGCAGTTCTTC.

The CDR3 here is CASSQGAGTEAFF. Here the CDR3 DNA reads TGCGCCAGCAGCCAGGGGGCGGGCACTGAAGCTTTCTTT. The genes are TRBV4-3 and TRBJ1-1; a weak D match, TRBD1 (6 bases). Germline loops: CDR1 LGHNA, CDR2 YSLEER. V gave up 3 bases and J gave up 4 bases, with 9 bases separating them. The CDR3 contains 13 residues.

The sample holds one count of this clone. CDR3 sequence reads: CASSFNSPPNEQFF. CDR3 coding DNA: TGTGCCAGCAGCTTTAATTCCCCCCCCAATGAGCAGTTCTTC. The rearrangement joins TRBV11-3 to TRBJ2-1, with unresolved D. CDR1 and CDR2 (germline): SGHNT, YENEEA. The CDR3 is 14 amino acids. V was trimmed by 3 bases and J by 6 bases, leaving 12 bases between them. Combining the CDR3 with reference TRBV11-3 and TRBJ2-1 gives the whole variable domain EAGVVQSPRYKIIEKKQPVAFWCNPISGHNTLYWYLQNLGQGPELLIRYENEEAVDDSQLPKDRFSAERLKGVDSTLKIQPAELGDSAVYLCASSFNSPPNEQFFGPGTRLTVL.

CDR3 sequence reads: CASSQDRPSGLGSHEQFF. The CDR3 DNA reads as TGCGCCAGCAGCCAAGATCGGCCTAGCGGGCTCGGAAGCCATGAGCAGTTCTTC. The chain uses TRBV4-3 and TRBJ2-1, with 8 positions matching TRBD2. Germline V lookup: CDR1 LGHNA, CDR2 YSLEER. This CDR3 comprises 18 residues. The ends lost 0 bases at V and 8 bases at J; junction bases unmatched: 15.

The chain employs TRBV20-1 and TRBJ2-7, with TRBD1 matching over 7 bases. The CDR3 runs to 14 residues. V lost 3 bases, J lost 2 bases, and 7 bases stayed unmatched. The germline CDR1 and CDR2 sequences are DFQATT and SNEGSKA (reference sequence). The DNA for the CDR3 is TGCAGTGCTAGTCTCGCCGGGACAGCCTACGAGCAGTACGTC. This codes for CSASLAGTAYEQYV.

The chain links TRBV7-2 to TRBJ2-1; D gene uncertain. Germline V lookup: CDR1 SGHTA, CDR2 FQGNSA. The CDR3 runs 13 residues. Trimming stripped 1 base from V and 10 bases from J, with 11 bases between. The CDR3 here is CASSLEGYGEQFF. CDR3 sequence (DNA): TGTGCCAGCAGCTTAGAAGGTTATGGAGAGCAGTTCTTC.

The chain couples TRBV19 to TRBJ1-1; D not resolved. This CDR3 region has 16 residues. Trimming removed 3 bases at V and 3 bases at J, with 17 bases between. CDR1 and CDR2 (germline): LNHDA, SQIVND (reference sequence). The CDR3 region has the DNA TGTGCCAGTAGTATCCACGCCTTCCAGACGGACACTGAAGCTTTCTTT. Translated: CASSIHAFQTDTEAFF.

This clone showed up just once. The rearrangement links TRBV3-1 (or the pseudogene TRBV3-2) to TRBJ1-3; D remains unclear. The CDR3 is 13 amino acids. Germline V gives CDR1 LGHDT, CDR2 YNNKEL (reference sequence). The ends were cut back, 0 bases at V and 5 bases at J, with 5 bases in the middle. Here the CDR3 DNA reads TGTGCCAGCAGCCAAGAATTACGAAACACCATATATTTT. It codes for CASSQELRNTIYF.

DNA for the CDR3: TGTGCCTGGAGTGAGAACACCGGGGAGCTGTTTTTT. This translates into CAWSENTGELFF. V usage is TRBV30 and J usage is TRBJ2-2; D remains ambiguous. The CDR3 has 12 residues. Germline V gives CDR1 GTSNPN, CDR2 SVGIG (reference sequence). Trimming shortened V by 1 base and J by 1 base, and 1 base separated the two germline ends.